This T cell receptor (beta chain) was recovered during a study of T cell responses to AZD1222 COVID-19 vaccine. Study information: Second-dose groups at about 4 or about 12 weeks were pooled. The study, taken as a whole, reports: After two AZD1222 doses, spike-specific TCR breadth and depth rose versus day 0.

Assay: immunoSEQ multiplex PCR; the TCRdb copy retains only in-frame clones and omits some. The sample records 90,000 to 120,000 clones, approximately 90% being singletons. V was cut by 7 bases and J by 6 bases, with 18 bases left in between. The CDR3 extends over 14 amino acids. Germline CDR1 and CDR2: MNHEY and SVGAGI. With regard to this clone: What it recognizes is unknown.

Sequencing used peripheral blood, obtained on day 0 of AZD1222 vaccination. This TCR came from an adult in good health. This rearrangement joins TRBV6-5 to TRBJ1-2, with D possibly being TRBD1 (6 bases). The chain's CDR3 is CASITGARSHGYTF. CDR3 in DNA: TGTGCCAGCATCACGGGGGCTAGAAGTCATGGCTACACCTTC.